This is a list of T cell receptor beta chains from one sample in a study of blood T cell repertoires in COVID-19. Assay: immunoSEQ multiplex PCR; the TCRdb copy retains only in-frame clones and omits some. The table lists 150,000 to 250,000 clones, roughly four fifths of them singletons. The sequenced material came from PBMCs or T cells enriched from blood (not recorded which). The origin of the receptors is a man aged 35 to 55 who had recovered from COVID-19. Each CDR3 is given with its conserved first and last residue. The D gene is left open where the match is weak. Rows give clone size only sometimes, using once, few, many, or a class for an expanded clone.

>.|TRBJ1-5|once|TRBV6-5
TGTGCCAGCAGTCCGTATGGCAATCAGCCCCAGCATTTT
CASSPYGNQPQHF
>.|TRBJ2-1|.|TRBV2
TGTGCCAGCAGTGTTGGCTCACCTCAATACAATGAGCAGTTCTTC
CASSVGSPQYNEQFF
>TRBD1|TRBJ2-7|.|TRBV6-5
TGTGCCAGCAGCAGGACAGGCGCCTACGAGCAGTACTTC
CASSRTGAYEQYF
>.|TRBJ2-3|.|TRBV4-2
TGTGCCAGCAGCCAAGTCATACTTCGCGGGGCTAACACAGATACGCAGTATTTT
CASSQVILRGANTDTQYF
>TRBD1|TRBJ2-5|.|TRBV7-8
TGTGCCAGCAGCGGCAGGGGGCGCGAGACCCAGTACTTC
CASSGRGRETQYF
>TRBD1|TRBJ2-5|.|TRBV2
TGTGCCAGCAGTCCGGGACAGGAAGAGACCCAGTACTTC
CASSPGQEETQYF
>.|TRBJ1-1|.|TRBV7-9
TGTGCCAGCAGCCTCCGACAGAACACTGAAGCTTTCTTT
CASSLRQNTEAFF
>TRBD1|TRBJ2-3|once|TRBV5-1
TGCGCCAGCAGCTCCTTGGACAGGGAGCCAGATACGCAGTATTTT
CASSSLDREPDTQYF
>.|TRBJ2-1|.|TRBV11-3
TGTGCCAGCAGCGTCAGCCCCGACAGGCGGGCCTACAATGAGCAGTTCTTC
CASSVSPDRRAYNEQFF
>.|TRBJ2-3|.|TRBV3-1/TRBV3-2
TGTGCCAGCAGCCAAGATATGGCTAGCGGCACAGATACGCAGTATTTT
CASSQDMASGTDTQYF
>.|TRBJ2-1|.|TRBV4-2
TGTGCCAGCAGCCAAGGGGAGCTTAAGAATGAGCAGTTCTTC
CASSQGELKNEQFF
>.|TRBJ1-6|many|TRBV7-2
TGTGCCAGCAGCGCAGGCCCCGGGACTAATAATTCACCCCTCCACTTT
CASSAGPGTNNSPLHF
>TRBD2|TRBJ2-7|.|TRBV18
TGTGCCAGCTCACCTAGCGGGGGACCTTACGAGCAGTACTTC
CASSPSGGPYEQYF
>.|TRBJ2-1|.|TRBV18
TGTGCCAGCTCACCACCTGGACTCAATGAGCAGTTCTTC
CASSPPGLNEQFF
>.|TRBJ2-7|.|TRBV6-2/TRBV6-3
TGTGCCAGCAGTTACTGGGCCAGGGAACAGGGCGAGCAGTACTTC
CASSYWAREQGEQYF
>TRBD2|TRBJ2-1|.|TRBV11-2
TGTGCCAGCAGCTTAGGAGGCGGGACTAGCGGTTACAATGAGCAGTTCTTC
CASSLGGGTSGYNEQFF
>.|TRBJ2-1|.|TRBV28
TGTGCCAGCAGGGTAGAGGATGAGCAGTTCTTC
CASRVEDEQFF
>.|TRBJ1-2|.|TRBV7-6
TGTGCCAGCAGCTCCCAGGGTGGCTACACCTTC
CASSSQGGYTF
>TRBD2|TRBJ2-1|.|TRBV9
TGTGCCAGCACCTCGGGACTAGCGGGAGCCAATGAGCAGTTCTTC
CASTSGLAGANEQFF
>.|TRBJ1-2|.|TRBV9
TGTGCCAGCAGCGTCTCGGGTAACTATGGCTACACCTTC
CASSVSGNYGYTF
>TRBD1|TRBJ1-5|.|TRBV9
TGTGCCAGCAGCCGGACAGGGGAGATCAATCAGCCCCAGCATTTT
CASSRTGEINQPQHF
>.|TRBJ1-5|.|TRBV30
TGTGCCTGGAGTGTGGCCTCTGTCGGGAATCAGCCCCAGCATTTT
CAWSVASVGNQPQHF
>TRBD1|TRBJ2-7|.|TRBV13
TGTGCCAGCAGCGCCCGACAGGGGTCTTACGAGCAGTACTTC
CASSARQGSYEQYF
>TRBD2|TRBJ2-1|.|TRBV11-2
TGTGCCAGCAGCTTAGAGGCTAGCGGTTTCAATGAGCAGTTCTTC
CASSLEASGFNEQFF
>TRBD2|TRBJ2-1|.|TRBV6-2/TRBV6-3
TGTGCCAGCAGTTCTACCGGGACTAGTCCCCCCTACAATGAGCAGTTCTTC
CASSSTGTSPPYNEQFF
>.|TRBJ1-1|once|TRBV6-2/TRBV6-3
TGTGCCAGCAGTCGACAAAGTTTGAGCACTGAAGCTTTCTTT
CASSRQSLSTEAFF
>.|TRBJ1-1|few|TRBV5-4
TGTGCCAGCAGCTTGATTTCGAGCCTTGACACTGAAGCTTTCTTT
CASSLISSLDTEAFF
>TRBD1|TRBJ1-5|.|TRBV30
TGTGCCTGGAGTAGGGGGCAGAACAATCAGCCCCAGCATTTT
CAWSRGQNNQPQHF
>.|TRBJ2-3|.|TRBV4-2
TGTGCCTTTTCCGAGCAGATAGCGGTAGGGACAGATACGCAGTATTTT
CAFSEQIAVGTDTQYF
>TRBD2|TRBJ2-5|.|TRBV3-1/TRBV3-2
TGTGCCAGCAGCCAAGCCTTAGCGGGGCAAGAGACCCAGTACTTC
CASSQALAGQETQYF
>TRBD1|TRBJ1-4|once|TRBV4-3
TGCGCCAGCAGCCAAGAGGTTGGGACAGCAACTAATGAAAAACTGTTTTTT
CASSQEVGTATNEKLFF
>TRBD1|TRBJ2-2|.|TRBV7-2
TGTGCCAGCAGCTTTGGGACAGAGACCGGGGAGCTGTTTTTT
CASSFGTETGELFF
>.|TRBJ2-1|.|TRBV11-2
TGTGCCAGCAGCCTTGGGCATGAGCAGTTCTTC
CASSLGHEQFF
>.|TRBJ2-2|.|TRBV10-3
TGTGCCATCAGCGCCTTGGACAGACTCACCGGGGAGCTGTTTTTT
CAISALDRLTGELFF
>TRBD2|TRBJ2-2|.|TRBV28
TGTGCCAGCAGTTTAGGGAGGGGCGGGGAGCTGTTTTTT
CASSLGRGGELFF
>.|TRBJ2-3|.|TRBV7-6
TGTGCCAGCAGCTTAGTCATCGGCAGCCAGGCCGGAGATACGCAGTATTTT
CASSLVIGSQAGDTQYF
>.|TRBJ2-7|.|TRBV10-3
TGTGCCATCGGACCATCTAACAGGGACTACGAGCAGTACTTC
CAIGPSNRDYEQYF
>.|TRBJ2-5|.|TRBV19
TGTGCCAGTAGCATGTCCGGAGAGACCCAGTACTTC
CASSMSGETQYF
>TRBD2|TRBJ2-1|.|TRBV30
TGTGCCTGGGCCGGGACTAGCGGGGAGCAGTTCTTC
CAWAGTSGEQFF
>TRBD1|TRBJ2-5|.|TRBV9
TGTGCCAGCAGCGGAGCCGGGACAGGGCAAGAGACCCAGTACTTC
CASSGAGTGQETQYF
>.|TRBJ1-1|.|TRBV19
TGTGCCAGTAGTATACTTTCTCGGCAGGTTGGAGCTTTCTTT
CASSILSRQVGAFF
>.|TRBJ2-3|once|TRBV2
TGTGCCATCGGAGCTAGCGCAGATACGCAGTATTTT
CAIGASADTQYF
>.|TRBJ1-2|.|TRBV9
TGTGCCAGCAGCGCCGGGGAGGCAAAGGACTATGGCTACACCTTC
CASSAGEAKDYGYTF
>.|TRBJ1-2|few|TRBV5-1
TGCGCCAGCAGCACTACTACAGGATCCTATGGCTACACCTTC
CASSTTTGSYGYTF
>.|TRBJ1-3|.|TRBV7-2
TGTGCCAGCAGCTTATCGGGAAACACCATATATTTT
CASSLSGNTIYF
>.|TRBJ2-7|.|TRBV6-1
TGTGCCAGCAGTGAGGAGGGACAGACGTACCTATTCTACGAGCAGTACTTC
CASSEEGQTYLFYEQYF